This paragraph reports one T cell receptor beta chain. This record belongs to a study of blood T cell repertoires in COVID-19. In the source study's methods: Scientists estimated how many nucleated cells there were by amplifying reference gene primers. The assay was immunoSEQ multiplex PCR, and TCRdb's table has in-frame clones only and misses some. V, J and clone size were drawn from that table, and D and trimming were deduced from the DNA. There are a few hundred thousand clones in the sample; roughly 90% occur only once, and around 4% lies in the top ten. V shed 0 bases, J shed 3 bases, and the junction held 5 bases outside the gene matches. The germline V gene has CDR1 SGHRS and CDR2 YFSETQ. This CDR3 spans 15 amino acids.

This TCR was sampled from a woman aged 25-40 years who had been exposed to COVID-19. J is TRBJ2-5 and V is TRBV5-1; 7 bases agree with TRBD2. Sequenced: PBMCs or T cells enriched from blood (not recorded which). The CDR3 coding sequence is TGCGCCAGCAGCTTGGGCGGGACTACCAAAGAGACCCAGTACTTC. Its protein product is CASSLGGTTKETQYF.